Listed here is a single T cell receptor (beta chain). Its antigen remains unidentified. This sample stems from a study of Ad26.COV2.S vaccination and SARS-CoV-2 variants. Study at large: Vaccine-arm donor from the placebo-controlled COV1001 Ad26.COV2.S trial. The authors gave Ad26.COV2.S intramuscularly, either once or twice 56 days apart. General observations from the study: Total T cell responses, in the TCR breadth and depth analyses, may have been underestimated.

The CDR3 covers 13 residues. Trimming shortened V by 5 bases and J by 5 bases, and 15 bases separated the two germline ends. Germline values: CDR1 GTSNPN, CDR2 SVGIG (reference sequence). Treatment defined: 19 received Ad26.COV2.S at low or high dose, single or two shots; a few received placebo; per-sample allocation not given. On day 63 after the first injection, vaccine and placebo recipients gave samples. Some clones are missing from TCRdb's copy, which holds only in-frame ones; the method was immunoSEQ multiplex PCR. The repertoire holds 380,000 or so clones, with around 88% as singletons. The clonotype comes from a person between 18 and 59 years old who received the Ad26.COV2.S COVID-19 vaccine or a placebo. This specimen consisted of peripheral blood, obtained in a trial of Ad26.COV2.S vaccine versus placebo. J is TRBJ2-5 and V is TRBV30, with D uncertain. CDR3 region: CAWARRSRETQYF. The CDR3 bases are TGTGCCTGGGCTCGCAGGTCTAGGGAGACCCAGTACTTC.